The clone carrying this T cell receptor (beta chain) was observed many times. Antigen: not known. RNA transcripts provided the source from which TCR beta CDR3 regions were amplified. First-round RT-PCR of the TCR CDR3 relied on the HTBI primer set. TCRdb itself ran the multiplex PCR reads through MiXCR, one entry per CDR3 protein. The sample comprises 300,000 to 450,000 distinct CDR3 sequences, over 15% of which are singletons, and around 15% rests with the top ten. The record originates from a study of T cells in Graves' hyperthyroidism and ophthalmopathy. Findings and caveats of the study: Clonotypes that were expanded in thyroid above 0.001 mostly appeared in blood too.

PBMCs stemmed from 10 ml fresh peripheral blood. Trimming took off 6 bases at V and 0 bases at J, with 18 bases between the two ends. CDR1 DFQATT and CDR2 SNEGSKA come from the germline V gene (reference sequence). The CDR3 runs 16 residues. The gene calls are TRBV20-1 and TRBJ1-5; D might be TRBD1 (6 bases). The sequence was obtained from a woman aged 35 to 49 with Graves' ophthalmopathy. The sample taken for sequencing was blood. The CDR3 reads CSADGGSGISNQPQHF. CDR3 DNA sequence: TGCAGTGCAGACGGGGGCTCAGGGATTAGCAATCAGCCCCAGCATTTT.